The T cell receptor beta chain under discussion was sequenced for a study of radiation and T cells in renal cell carcinoma. Study-wide results and caveats: No pretreatment tumor biopsies were available for baseline clonotypes. From baseline, blood top tumor clonotypes peaked at 2 weeks post-radiation.

Produced via immunoSEQ multiplex PCR; TCRdb's table is partial and in-frame only. The data show about 77,000 clones, roughly 85% seen once. With 5 bases removed from V and 2 bases from J, the gap between germline ends came to 8 bases. The length of the CDR3 is 13 residues. CDR1 is LNHDA, CDR2 SQIVND, per germline (reference sequence). Time point: blood 4 weeks post-SBRT, at nephrectomy. The treatment here: 15 Gy SBRT to primary tumor, nephrectomy 4 weeks later. Nephrectomy followed 15 Gy stereotactic body radiation by 4 weeks. Concerning this clone itself: What it binds is not known.

This clonotype originated in a woman aged 60-75 years with renal cell carcinoma. Material: blood, obtained from a patient whose treatment included radiotherapy and nephrectomy. The V and J genes are TRBV19 and TRBJ2-3; D is ambiguous. The CDR3 reads CASSPRATDTQYF. The CDR3 region has the DNA TGTGCCAGTAGTCCTAGGGCCACAGATACGCAGTATTTT.